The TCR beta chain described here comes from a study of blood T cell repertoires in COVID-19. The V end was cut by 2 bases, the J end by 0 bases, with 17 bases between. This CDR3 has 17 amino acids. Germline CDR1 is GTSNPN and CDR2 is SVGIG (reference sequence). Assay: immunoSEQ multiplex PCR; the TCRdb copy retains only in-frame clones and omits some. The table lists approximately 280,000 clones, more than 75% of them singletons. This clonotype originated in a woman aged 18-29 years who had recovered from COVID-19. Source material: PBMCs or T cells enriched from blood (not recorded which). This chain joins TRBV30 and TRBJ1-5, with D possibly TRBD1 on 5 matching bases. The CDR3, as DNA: TGTGCCTGGAGTCCCTCCCGACAGACCTATAGCAATCAGCCCCAGCATTTT. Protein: CAWSPSRQTYSNQPQHF.